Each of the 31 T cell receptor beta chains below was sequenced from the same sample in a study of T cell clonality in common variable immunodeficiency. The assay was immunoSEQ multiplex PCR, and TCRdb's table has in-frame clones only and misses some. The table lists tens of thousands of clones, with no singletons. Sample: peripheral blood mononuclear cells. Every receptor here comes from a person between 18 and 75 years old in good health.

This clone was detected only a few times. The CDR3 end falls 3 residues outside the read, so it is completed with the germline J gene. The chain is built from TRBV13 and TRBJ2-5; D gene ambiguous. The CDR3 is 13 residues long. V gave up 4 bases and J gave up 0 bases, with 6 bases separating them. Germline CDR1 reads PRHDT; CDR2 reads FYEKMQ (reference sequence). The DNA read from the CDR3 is TGTGCCAGCAGCTCAGAGTACCAAGAGACC. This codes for CASSSEYQET. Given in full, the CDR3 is CASSSEYQETQYF.

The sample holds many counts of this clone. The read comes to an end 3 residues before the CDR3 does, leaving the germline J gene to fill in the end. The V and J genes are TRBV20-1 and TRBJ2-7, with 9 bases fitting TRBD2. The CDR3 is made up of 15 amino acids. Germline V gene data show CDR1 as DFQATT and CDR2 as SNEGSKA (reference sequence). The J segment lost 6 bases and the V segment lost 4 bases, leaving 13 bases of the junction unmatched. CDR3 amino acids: CSAIGGGGSTSEQYF. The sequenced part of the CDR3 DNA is TGCAGTGCTATTGGCGGGGGGGGCAGTACTAGCGAG.

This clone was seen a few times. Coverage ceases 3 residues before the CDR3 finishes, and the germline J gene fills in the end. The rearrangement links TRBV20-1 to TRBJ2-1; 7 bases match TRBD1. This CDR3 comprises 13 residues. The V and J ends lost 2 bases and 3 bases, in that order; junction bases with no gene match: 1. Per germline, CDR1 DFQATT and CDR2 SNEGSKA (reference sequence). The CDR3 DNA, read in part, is TGCAGTGCTAGAAGGGACAGCTACAATGAG. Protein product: CSARRDSYNE. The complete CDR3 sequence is CSARRDSYNEQFF.

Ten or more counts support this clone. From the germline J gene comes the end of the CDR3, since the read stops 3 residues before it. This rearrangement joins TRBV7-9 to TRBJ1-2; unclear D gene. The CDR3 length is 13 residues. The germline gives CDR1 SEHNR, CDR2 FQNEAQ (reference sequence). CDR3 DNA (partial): TGTGCCAGCAGCTTACCGGAGGGCGTTAGC. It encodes CASSLPEGVS. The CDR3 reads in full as CASSLPEGVSYTF.

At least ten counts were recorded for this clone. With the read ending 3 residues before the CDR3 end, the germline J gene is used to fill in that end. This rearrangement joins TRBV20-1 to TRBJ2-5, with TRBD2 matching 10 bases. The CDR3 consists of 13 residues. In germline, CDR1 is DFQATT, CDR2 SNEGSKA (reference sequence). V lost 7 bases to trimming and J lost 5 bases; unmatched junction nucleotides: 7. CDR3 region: CSVLAGVRETQYF. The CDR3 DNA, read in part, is TGCAGTGTTCTAGCGGGAGTTAGGGAGACC.

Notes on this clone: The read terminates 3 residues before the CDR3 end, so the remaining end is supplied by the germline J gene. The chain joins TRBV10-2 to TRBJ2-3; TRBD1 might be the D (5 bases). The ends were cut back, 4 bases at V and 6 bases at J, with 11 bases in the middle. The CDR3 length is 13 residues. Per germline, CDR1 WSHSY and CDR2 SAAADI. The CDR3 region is CASSGPPGDTQYF. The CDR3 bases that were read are TGCGCCAGCAGTGGACCACCAGGGGATACG.

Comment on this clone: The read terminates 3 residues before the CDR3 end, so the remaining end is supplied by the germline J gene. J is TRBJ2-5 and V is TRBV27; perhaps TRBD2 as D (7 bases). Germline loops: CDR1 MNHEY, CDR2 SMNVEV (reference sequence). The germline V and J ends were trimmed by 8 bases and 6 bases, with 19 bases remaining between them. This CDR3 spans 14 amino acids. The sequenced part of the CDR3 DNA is TGTGCCAGCCTCCCCGGGGGGCGGGTGAAGACC. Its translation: CASLPGGRVKT. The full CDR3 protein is CASLPGGRVKTQYF.

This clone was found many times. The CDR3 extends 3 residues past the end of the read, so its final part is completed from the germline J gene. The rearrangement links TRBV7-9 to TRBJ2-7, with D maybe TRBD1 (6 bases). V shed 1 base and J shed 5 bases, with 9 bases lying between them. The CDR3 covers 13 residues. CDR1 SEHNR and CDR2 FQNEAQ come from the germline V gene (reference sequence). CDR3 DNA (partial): TGTGCCAGCAGCTTAGGAGGGGGTGACGAG. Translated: CASSLGGGDE. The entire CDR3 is CASSLGGGDEQYF. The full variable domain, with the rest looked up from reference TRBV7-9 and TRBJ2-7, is DTGVSQNPRHKITKRGQNVTFRCDPISEHNRLYWYRQTLGQGPEFLTYFQNEAQLEKSRLLSDRFSAERPKGSFSTLEIQRTEQGDSAMYLCASSLGGGDEQYFGPGTRLTVT.

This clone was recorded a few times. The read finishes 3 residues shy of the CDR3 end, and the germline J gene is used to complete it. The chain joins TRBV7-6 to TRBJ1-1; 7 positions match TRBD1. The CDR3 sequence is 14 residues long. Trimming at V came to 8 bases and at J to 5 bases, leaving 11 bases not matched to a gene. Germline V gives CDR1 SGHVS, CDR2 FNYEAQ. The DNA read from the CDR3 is TGTGCCAGCGCCCTGACAGGGTCGTTGACTGAA. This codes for CASALTGSLTE. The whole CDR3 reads CASALTGSLTEAFF. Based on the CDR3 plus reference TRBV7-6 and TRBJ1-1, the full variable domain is GAGVSQSPRYKVTKRGQDVALRCDPISGHVSLYWYRQALGQGPEFLTYFNYEAQQDKSGLPNDRFSAERPEGSISTLTIQRTEQRDSAMYRCASALTGSLTEAFFGQGTRLTVV.

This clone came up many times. The CDR3 sequence is CSARPTQREHSYEQYF. CDR3 DNA, as far as it was read: TGCAGTGCTAGACCCACTCAGCGGGAGCACTCCTACGAG. The V gene is TRBV20-1, the J gene TRBJ2-7; 8 nucleotides line up with TRBD2. With the read ending 3 residues before the CDR3 end, the germline J gene is used to fill in that end. Germline assignment: CDR1 DFQATT and CDR2 SNEGSKA (reference sequence). The V and J ends lost 2 bases and 0 bases, in that order; junction bases with no gene match: 9. The CDR3 has 16 amino acids.

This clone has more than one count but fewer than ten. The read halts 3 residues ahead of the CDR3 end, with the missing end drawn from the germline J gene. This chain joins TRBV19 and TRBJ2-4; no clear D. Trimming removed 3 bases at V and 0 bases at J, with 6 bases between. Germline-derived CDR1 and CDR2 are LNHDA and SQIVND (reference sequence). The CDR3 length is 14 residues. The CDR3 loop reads CASSILLAKNIQYF. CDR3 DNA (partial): TGTGCCAGTAGTATCCTGTTAGCCAAAAACATT.

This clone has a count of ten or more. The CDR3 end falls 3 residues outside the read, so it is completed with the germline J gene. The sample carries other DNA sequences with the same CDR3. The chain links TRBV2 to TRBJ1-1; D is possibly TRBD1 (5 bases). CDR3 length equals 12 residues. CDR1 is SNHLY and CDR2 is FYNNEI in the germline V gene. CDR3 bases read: TGTGCCAGCAGTGATGACAGCAGGGAA. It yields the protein CASSDDSRE. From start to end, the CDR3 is CASSDDSREAFF.

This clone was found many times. The CDR3 sequence is CSARDRDRFYEQYF. The CDR3 bases that were read are TGCAGTGCTAGAGACCGCGACAGGTTCTACGAG. The V call is TRBV20-1, the J call TRBJ2-7; possibly TRBD1 for D (6 bases). The CDR3 end is not reached by the read, which stops 3 residues before it; the germline J gene fills it in. Germline V gene sequence: CDR1 DFQATT, CDR2 SNEGSKA (reference sequence). The germline V and J ends were trimmed by 0 bases and 3 bases, with 12 bases remaining between them. This CDR3 region has 14 residues.

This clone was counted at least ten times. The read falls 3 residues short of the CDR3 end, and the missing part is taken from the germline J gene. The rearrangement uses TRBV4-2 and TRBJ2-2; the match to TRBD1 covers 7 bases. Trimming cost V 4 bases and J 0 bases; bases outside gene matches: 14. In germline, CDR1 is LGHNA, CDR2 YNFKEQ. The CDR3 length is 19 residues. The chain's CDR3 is CASSRGQEHFIANTGELFF. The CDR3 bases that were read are TGTGCCAGCAGCCGCGGACAGGAACACTTTATCGCGAACACCGGGGAG.

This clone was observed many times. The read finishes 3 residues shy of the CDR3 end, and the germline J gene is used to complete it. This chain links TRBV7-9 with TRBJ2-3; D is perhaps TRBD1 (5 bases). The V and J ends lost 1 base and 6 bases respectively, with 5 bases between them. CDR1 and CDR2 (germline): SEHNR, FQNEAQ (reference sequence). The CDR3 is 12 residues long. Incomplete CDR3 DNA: TGTGCCAGCAGCTTAGAGGGGGATACG. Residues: CASSLEGDT. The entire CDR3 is CASSLEGDTQYF.

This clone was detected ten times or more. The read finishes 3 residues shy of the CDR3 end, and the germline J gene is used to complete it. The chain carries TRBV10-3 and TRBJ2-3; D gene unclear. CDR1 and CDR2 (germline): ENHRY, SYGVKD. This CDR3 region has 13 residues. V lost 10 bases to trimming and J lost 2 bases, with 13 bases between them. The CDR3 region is CATIAALTDTQYF. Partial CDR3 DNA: TGTGCCACTATAGCAGCACTCACAGATACG.

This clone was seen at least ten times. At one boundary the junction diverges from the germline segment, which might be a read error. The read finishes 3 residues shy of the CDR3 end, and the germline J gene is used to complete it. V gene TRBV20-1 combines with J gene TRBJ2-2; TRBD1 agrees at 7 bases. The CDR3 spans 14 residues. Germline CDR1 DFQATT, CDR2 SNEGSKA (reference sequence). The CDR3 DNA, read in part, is TGCAGTGCAAGAGGGGGCGCGAACACCGGGGAG. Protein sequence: CSARGGANTGE. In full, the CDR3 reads CSARGGANTGELFF.

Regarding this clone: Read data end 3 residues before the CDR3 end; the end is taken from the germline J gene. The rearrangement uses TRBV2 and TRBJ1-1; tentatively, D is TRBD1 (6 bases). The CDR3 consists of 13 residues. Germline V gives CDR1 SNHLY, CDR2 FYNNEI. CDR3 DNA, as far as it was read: TGTGCCAGCAGTGAACTTAATAGCAGGGGA. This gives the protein CASSELNSRG. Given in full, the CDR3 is CASSELNSRGAFF.

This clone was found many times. The covered CDR3 bases are TGCGCCAGCAGCGCGGGGACAGGGGGTCAGCCC. This encodes CASSAGTGGQP. The complete CDR3 sequence is CASSAGTGGQPQHF. The chain is built from TRBV5-1 and TRBJ1-5, with 11 bases identical to TRBD1. The read is 3 residues too short to cover the CDR3 end, so that end is filled in from the germline J gene. V dropped 4 bases and J dropped 6; count of bases not matched to a gene: 3. This CDR3 is built from 14 residues. Germline loops: CDR1 SGHRS, CDR2 YFSETQ. The variable domain in full, with the rest retrieved from reference TRBV5-1 and TRBJ1-5, is KAGVTQTPRYLIKTRGQQVTLSCSPISGHRSVSWYQQTPGQGLQFLFEYFSETQRNKGNFPGRFSGRQFSNSRSEMNVSTLELGDSALYLCASSAGTGGQPQHFGDGTRLSIL.

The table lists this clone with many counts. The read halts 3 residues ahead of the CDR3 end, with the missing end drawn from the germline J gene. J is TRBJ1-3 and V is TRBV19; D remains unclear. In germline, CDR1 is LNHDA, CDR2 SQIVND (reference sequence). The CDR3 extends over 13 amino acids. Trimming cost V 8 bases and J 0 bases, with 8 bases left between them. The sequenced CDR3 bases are TGTGCCAGTCGACTAGCCTCTGGAAACACC. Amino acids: CASRLASGNT. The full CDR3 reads CASRLASGNTIYF.

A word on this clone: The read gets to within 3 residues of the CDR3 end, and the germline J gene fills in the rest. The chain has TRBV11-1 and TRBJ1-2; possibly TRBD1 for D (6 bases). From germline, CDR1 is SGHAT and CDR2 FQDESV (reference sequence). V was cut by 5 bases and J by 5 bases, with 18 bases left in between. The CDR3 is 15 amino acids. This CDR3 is CASSEGMGTGYGYTF. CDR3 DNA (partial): TGTGCCAGCAGCGAGGGAATGGGAACAGGGTATGGC.

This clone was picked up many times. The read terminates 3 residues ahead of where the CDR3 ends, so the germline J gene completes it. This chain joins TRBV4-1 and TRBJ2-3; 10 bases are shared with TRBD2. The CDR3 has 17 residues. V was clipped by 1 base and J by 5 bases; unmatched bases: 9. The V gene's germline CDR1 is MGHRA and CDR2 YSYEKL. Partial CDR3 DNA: TGCGCCAGCAGCCAAGTGGAAACTAGCGGGGCGGTAGATACG. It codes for CASSQVETSGAVDT. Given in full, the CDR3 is CASSQVETSGAVDTQYF.

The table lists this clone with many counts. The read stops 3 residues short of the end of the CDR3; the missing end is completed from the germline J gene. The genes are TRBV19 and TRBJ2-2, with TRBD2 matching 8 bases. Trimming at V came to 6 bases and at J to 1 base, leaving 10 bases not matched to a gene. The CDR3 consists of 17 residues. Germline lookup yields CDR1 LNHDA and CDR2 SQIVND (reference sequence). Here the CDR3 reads CASRSFEAGVNTGELFF. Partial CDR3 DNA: TGTGCCAGTAGAAGTTTCGAAGCGGGGGTGAACACCGGGGAG. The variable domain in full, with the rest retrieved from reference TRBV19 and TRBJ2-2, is DGGITQSPKYLFRKEGQNVTLSCEQNLNHDAMYWYRQDPGQGLRLIYYSQIVNDFQKGDIAEGYSVSREKKESFPLTVTSAQKNPTAFYLCASRSFEAGVNTGELFFGEGSRLTVL.

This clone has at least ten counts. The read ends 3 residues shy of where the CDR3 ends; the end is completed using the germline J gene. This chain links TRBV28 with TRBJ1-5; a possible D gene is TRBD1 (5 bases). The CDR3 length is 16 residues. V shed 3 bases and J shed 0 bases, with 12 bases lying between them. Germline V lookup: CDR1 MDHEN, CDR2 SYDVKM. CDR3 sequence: CASSFEAGFSNQPQHF. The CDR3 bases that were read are TGTGCCAGCAGTTTCGAAGCAGGGTTTAGCAATCAGCCC.

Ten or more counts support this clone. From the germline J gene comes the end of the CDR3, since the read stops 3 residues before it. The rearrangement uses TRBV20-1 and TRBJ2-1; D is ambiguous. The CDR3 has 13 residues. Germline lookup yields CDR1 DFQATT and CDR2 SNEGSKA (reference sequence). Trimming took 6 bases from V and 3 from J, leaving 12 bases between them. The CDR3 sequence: CSALLGYYNEQFF. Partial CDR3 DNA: TGCAGTGCCCTCTTGGGCTACTACAATGAG.

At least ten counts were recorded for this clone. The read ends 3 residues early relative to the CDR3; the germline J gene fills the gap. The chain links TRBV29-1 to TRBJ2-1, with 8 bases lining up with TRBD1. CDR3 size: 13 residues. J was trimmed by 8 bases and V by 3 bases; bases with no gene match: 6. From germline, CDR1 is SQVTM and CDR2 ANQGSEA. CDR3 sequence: CSVEPGGGYEQFF. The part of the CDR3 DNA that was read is TGCAGCGTTGAGCCAGGGGGCGGCTATGAG.

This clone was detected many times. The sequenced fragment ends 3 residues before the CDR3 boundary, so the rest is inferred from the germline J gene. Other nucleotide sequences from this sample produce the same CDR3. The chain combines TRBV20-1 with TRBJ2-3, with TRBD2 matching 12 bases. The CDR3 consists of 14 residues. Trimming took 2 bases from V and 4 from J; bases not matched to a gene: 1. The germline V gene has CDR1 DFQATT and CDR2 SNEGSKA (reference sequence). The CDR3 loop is CSARLAGGADTQYF. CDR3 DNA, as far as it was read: TGCAGTGCTAGACTAGCGGGAGGGGCAGATACG.

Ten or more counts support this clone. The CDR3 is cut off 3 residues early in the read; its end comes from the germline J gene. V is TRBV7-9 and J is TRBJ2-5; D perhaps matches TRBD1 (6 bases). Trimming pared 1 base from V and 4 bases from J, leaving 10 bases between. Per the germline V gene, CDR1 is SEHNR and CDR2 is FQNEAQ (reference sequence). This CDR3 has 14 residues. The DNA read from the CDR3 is TGTGCCAGCAGCTTAGACAGGGAACGAGAGACC. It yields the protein CASSLDRERET. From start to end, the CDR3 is CASSLDRERETQYF.

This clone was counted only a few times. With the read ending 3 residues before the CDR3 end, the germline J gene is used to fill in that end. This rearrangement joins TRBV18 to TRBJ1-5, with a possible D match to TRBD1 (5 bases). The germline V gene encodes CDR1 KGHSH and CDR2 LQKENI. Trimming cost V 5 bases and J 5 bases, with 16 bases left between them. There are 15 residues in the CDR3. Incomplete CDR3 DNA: TGTGCCAGCTCATTTTCGGGGGAACGCCATCAGCCC. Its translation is CASSFSGERHQP. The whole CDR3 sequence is CASSFSGERHQPQHF.

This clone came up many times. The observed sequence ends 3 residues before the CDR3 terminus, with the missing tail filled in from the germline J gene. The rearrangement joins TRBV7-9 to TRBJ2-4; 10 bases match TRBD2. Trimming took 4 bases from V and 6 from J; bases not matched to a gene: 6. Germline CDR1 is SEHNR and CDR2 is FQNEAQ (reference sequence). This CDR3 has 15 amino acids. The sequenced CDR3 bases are TGTGCCAGCAGCTCTATAGCGGGAGGACTAAACATT. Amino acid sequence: CASSSIAGGLNI. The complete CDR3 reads CASSSIAGGLNIQYF.

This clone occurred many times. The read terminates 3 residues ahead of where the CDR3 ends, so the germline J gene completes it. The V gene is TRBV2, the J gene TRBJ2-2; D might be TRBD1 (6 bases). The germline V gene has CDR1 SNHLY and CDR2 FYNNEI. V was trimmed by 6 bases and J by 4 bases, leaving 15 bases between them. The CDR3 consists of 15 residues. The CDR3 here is CASRETTGSTGELFF. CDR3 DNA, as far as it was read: TGTGCCAGCAGGGAGACGACAGGCAGCACCGGGGAG.